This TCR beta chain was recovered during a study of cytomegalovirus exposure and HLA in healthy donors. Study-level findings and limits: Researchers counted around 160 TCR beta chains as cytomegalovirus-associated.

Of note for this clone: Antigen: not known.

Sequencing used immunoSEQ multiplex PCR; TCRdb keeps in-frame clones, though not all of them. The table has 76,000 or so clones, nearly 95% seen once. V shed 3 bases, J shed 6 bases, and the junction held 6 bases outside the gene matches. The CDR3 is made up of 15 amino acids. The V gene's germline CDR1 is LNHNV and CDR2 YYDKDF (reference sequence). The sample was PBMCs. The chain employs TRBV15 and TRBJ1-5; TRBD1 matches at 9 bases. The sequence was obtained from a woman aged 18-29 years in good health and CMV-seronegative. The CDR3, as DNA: TGTGCCACCAGCAGCTCACAGGGGGCAGTTCAGCCCCAGCATTTT. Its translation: CATSSSQGAVQPQHF.